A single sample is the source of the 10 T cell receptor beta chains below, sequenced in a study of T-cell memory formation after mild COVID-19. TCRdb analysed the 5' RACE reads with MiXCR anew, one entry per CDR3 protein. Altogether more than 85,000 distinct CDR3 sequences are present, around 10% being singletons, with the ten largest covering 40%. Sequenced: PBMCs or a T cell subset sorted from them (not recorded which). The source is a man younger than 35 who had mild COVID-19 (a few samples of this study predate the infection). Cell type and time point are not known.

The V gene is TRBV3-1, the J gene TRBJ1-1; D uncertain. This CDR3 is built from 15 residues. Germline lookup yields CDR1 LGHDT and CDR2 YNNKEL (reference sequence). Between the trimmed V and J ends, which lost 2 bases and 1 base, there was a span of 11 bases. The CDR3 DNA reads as TGTGCCAGCAGCCAAAGCGGTATTGGGAACACTGAAGCTTTCTTT. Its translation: CASSQSGIGNTEAFF.

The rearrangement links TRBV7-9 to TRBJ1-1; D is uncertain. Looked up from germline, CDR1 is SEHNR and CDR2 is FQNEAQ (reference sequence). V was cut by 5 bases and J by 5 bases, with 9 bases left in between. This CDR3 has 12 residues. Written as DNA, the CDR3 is TGTGCCAGCAGCCCAATGGGGACTGAAGCTTTCTTT. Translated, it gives CASSPMGTEAFF.

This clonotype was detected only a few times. The CDR3 coding sequence is TGTGCCATCAGGACCGACCTCGGGACAGGGGGGCGAGATACGCAGTATTTT. This translates into CAIRTDLGTGGRDTQYF. The chain combines TRBV10-3 with TRBJ2-3; TRBD1 agrees at 11 bases. The V segment lost 6 bases and the J segment 5 bases; nucleotides outside the gene matches: 13. From germline, CDR1 is ENHRY and CDR2 SYGVKD. The CDR3 covers 17 residues.

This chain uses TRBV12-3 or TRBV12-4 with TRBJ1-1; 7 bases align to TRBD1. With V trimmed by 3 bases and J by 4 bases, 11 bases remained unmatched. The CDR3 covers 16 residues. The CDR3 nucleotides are TGTGCCAGCAGTTTCCGGGACAGACAAGGTGTCACTGAAGCTTTCTTT. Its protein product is CASSFRDRQGVTEAFF.

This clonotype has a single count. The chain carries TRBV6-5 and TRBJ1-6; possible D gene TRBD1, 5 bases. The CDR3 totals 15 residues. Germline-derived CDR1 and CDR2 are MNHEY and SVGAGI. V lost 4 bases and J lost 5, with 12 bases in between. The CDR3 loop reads CASSWQGSNNSPLHF. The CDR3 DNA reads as TGTGCCAGCAGTTGGCAGGGCTCGAATAATTCACCCCTCCACTTT.

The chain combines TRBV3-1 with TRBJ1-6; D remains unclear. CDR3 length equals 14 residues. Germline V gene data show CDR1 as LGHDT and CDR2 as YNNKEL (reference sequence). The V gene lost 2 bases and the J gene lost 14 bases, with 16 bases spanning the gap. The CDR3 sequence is CASSQSLERRTLHF. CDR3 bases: TGTGCCAGCAGCCAAAGCTTGGAGCGACGGACCCTCCACTTT. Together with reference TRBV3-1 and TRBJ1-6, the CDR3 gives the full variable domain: DTAVSQTPKYLVTQMGNDKSIKCEQNLGHDTMYWYKQDSKKFLKIMFSYNNKELIINETVPNRFSPKSPDKAHLNLHINSLELGDSAVYFCASSQSLERRTLHFGNGTRLTVT.

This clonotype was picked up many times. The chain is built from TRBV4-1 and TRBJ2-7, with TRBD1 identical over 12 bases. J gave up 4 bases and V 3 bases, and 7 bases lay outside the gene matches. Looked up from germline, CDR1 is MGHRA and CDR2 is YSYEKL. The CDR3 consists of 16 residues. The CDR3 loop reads CASSQTGTGGAYEQYF. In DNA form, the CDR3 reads TGCGCCAGCAGCCAGACCGGGACAGGGGGCGCATACGAGCAGTACTTC.

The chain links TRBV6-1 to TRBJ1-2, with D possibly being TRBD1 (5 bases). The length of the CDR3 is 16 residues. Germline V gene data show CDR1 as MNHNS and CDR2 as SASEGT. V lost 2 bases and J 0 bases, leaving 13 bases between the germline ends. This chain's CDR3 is CASSEWRGISNYGYTF. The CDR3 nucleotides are TGTGCCAGCAGTGAATGGAGGGGCATCTCTAACTATGGCTACACCTTC.

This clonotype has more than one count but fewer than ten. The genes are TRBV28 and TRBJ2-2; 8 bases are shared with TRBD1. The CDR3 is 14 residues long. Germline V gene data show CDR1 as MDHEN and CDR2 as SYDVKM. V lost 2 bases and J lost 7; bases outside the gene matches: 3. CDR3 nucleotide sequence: TGTGCCAGCAGTTTAATACAGGGGGTCGGGGAGCTGTTTTTT. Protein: CASSLIQGVGELFF.

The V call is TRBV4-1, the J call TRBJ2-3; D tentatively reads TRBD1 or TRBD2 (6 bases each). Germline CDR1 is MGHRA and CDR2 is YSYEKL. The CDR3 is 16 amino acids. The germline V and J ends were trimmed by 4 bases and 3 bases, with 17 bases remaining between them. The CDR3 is CASSPNTGAGTDTQYF. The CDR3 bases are TGCGCCAGCAGCCCAAACACGGGGGCGGGAACAGATACGCAGTATTTT.